One and the same sample provided the 11 T cell receptor beta chains below, sequenced in a study of cytomegalovirus exposure and HLA in healthy donors. Use of 60 Vbeta and 13 Jbeta primers characterized the PCR. Here immunoSEQ multiplex PCR was the method, and the copy in TCRdb shows in-frame clones only, minus some. The sample carries tens of thousands of clones, 80% to 90% recorded once. Sequencing used PBMCs. The receptor set was obtained from a woman aged 18-29 years in good health and CMV-seropositive.

This clone was picked up a small number of times. V and J are TRBV9 and TRBJ1-5; no definite D call. CDR1 is SGDLS, CDR2 YYNGEE, per germline. This CDR3 contains 14 residues. V lost 0 bases and J 3 bases, leaving 7 bases between the germline ends. The CDR3 sequence: CASSVEENNQPQHF. CDR3 DNA sequence: TGTGCCAGCAGCGTAGAGGAGAACAATCAGCCCCAGCATTTT.

This clone was picked up a small number of times. The chain links TRBV5-1 to TRBJ2-2, with unresolved D. Germline V lookup: CDR1 SGHRS, CDR2 YFSETQ. This CDR3 is 12 amino acids long. Trimming cost V 7 bases and J 3 bases, with 7 bases left between them. CDR3 coding DNA: TGCGCCAGCCGGGTGGACACCGGGGAGCTGTTTTTT. Its translation: CASRVDTGELFF. Full variable domain (missing parts from reference TRBV5-1 and TRBJ2-2): KAGVTQTPRYLIKTRGQQVTLSCSPISGHRSVSWYQQTPGQGLQFLFEYFSETQRNKGNFPGRFSGRQFSNSRSEMNVSTLELGDSALYLCASRVDTGELFFGEGSRLTVL.

The J gene is TRBJ1-5, the V gene TRBV4-1, with D unclear. This CDR3 contains 15 residues. Trimming pared 1 base from V and 4 bases from J, leaving 11 bases between. In germline, CDR1 is MGHRA, CDR2 YSYEKL. The CDR3 DNA sequence: TGCGCCAGCAGCCAAGGCGGGGTTTATAATCAGCCCCAGCATTTT. Residues: CASSQGGVYNQPQHF.

The rearrangement uses TRBV7-9 and TRBJ2-3; 7 nucleotides agree with TRBD2. Germline values: CDR1 SEHNR, CDR2 FQNEAQ (reference sequence). With 6 bases clipped from V and 13 bases from J, the junction kept 10 bases outside the gene matches. This CDR3 is built from 12 residues. Here the CDR3 DNA reads TGTGCCAGCAGTCAGGCCGGGAGGTTCGAGTATTTT. The encoded protein is CASSQAGRFEYF.

This rearrangement joins TRBV7-3 to TRBJ1-1; weak D call: TRBD1 (6 bases). Per the germline V gene, CDR1 is SGHTA and CDR2 is FQGTGA. V lost 6 bases to trimming and J lost 7 bases, with 15 bases between them. CDR3 length: 13 residues. The CDR3 here is CASSTGSANEAFF. CDR3 bases: TGTGCCAGCAGTACAGGGTCCGCCAATGAAGCTTTCTTT.

Relative to its sample, this clone is medium-sized. The chain combines TRBV21-1 with TRBJ1-1; TRBD1 is taken as the D call from the table, unchecked against the DNA. TRBV21-1 is marked as a pseudogene. The CDR3 extends over 13 amino acids. CDR3 bases: TGTGCCAGCAGCAAAGCACAGAACACTGAAGCTTTCTTT. Its protein is CASSKAQNTEAFF.

Points on this clone: The junction departs from germline at one end; a sequencing error may be responsible. J is TRBJ2-1 and V is TRBV6-1, with 11 positions matching TRBD1. The CDR3 loop spans 17 amino acids. Germline V gene sequence: CDR1 MNHNS, CDR2 SASEGT. CDR3 DNA sequence: TGTGCCAGCAGGGAAGAAGGGACAGGGGGTGCTTACAATGAGCAGTTCTTC. Translated: CASREEGTGGAYNEQFF.

The CDR3 region is CASSFPGLALNEQFF. The CDR3 DNA is TGTGCCAGCAGCTTCCCGGGACTAGCATTAAATGAGCAGTTCTTC. This sequence joins TRBV5-6 and TRBJ2-1, with 9 nucleotides matching TRBD2. The J segment lost 7 bases and the V segment lost 2 bases, leaving 7 bases of the junction unmatched. This CDR3 has 15 residues. The V gene's germline CDR1 is SGHDT and CDR2 YYEEEE.

The chain uses TRBV27 and TRBJ2-7; 13 nucleotides align to TRBD2. The CDR3 has 18 residues. Germline lookup yields CDR1 MNHEY and CDR2 SMNVEV (reference sequence). With V trimmed by 6 bases and J by 1 base, 12 bases remained unmatched. The CDR3 DNA reads TGTGCCAGCAGCTCAACCGGACTAGCGGGAGTAATTTCCTACGAGCAGTACTTC. Amino acids: CASSSTGLAGVISYEQYF.

The chain couples TRBV5-1 to TRBJ2-2, with 9 bases aligning to TRBD1. The CDR3 covers 15 residues. V shed 4 bases and J 6 bases; nucleotides not matched to a gene: 7. Germline-derived CDR1 and CDR2 are SGHRS and YFSETQ. The CDR3 loop reads CASSRGQGVSGELFF. The CDR3 nucleotides read TGCGCCAGCAGCCGGGGACAGGGCGTCTCCGGGGAGCTGTTTTTT.

The chain is built from TRBV7-9 and TRBJ2-7, with 7 bases lining up with TRBD2. Germline CDR1 reads SEHNR; CDR2 reads FQNEAQ (reference sequence). The CDR3 spans 16 residues. With V trimmed by 3 bases and J by 6 bases, 14 bases remained unmatched. CDR3 DNA: TGTGCCAGCAGCTTGAGGTCTAGCGGCGAGCGAGTCGAGCAGTACTTC. Residues: CASSLRSSGERVEQYF.